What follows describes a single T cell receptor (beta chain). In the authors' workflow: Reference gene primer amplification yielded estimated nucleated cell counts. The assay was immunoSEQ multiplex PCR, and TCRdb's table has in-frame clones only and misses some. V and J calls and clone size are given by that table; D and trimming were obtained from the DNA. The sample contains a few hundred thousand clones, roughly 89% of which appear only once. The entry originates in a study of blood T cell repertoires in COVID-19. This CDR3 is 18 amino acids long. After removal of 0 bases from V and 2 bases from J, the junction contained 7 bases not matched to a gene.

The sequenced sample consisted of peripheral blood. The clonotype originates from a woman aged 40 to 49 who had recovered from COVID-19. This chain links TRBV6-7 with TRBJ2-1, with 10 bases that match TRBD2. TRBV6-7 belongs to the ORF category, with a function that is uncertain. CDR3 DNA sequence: TGTGCCAGCAGTTACTCGTTACTAGCGGGGACAGCCTACAATGAGCAGTTCTTC. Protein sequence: CASSYSLLAGTAYNEQFF.